This T cell receptor beta chain was found in a study of radiotherapy plus CTLA-4 blockade in lung cancer. The germline V gene encodes CDR1 SGHNT and CDR2 YYREEE (reference sequence). The V segment lost 4 bases and the J segment 4 bases; nucleotides outside the gene matches: 4. The CDR3 spans 13 residues. Focal radiation with ipilimumab CTLA-4 blockade was given to patients with chemo-refractory metastatic non-small-cell lung cancer. Some clones are missing from TCRdb's copy, which holds only in-frame ones; the method was immunoSEQ multiplex PCR. This sample has 55,000 to 75,000 clones; roughly four fifths occur once, and the top ten carry 16%.

The sequence came from a human donor with non-small cell lung cancer whose response to radiotherapy plus ipilimumab could not be evaluated. Some clones in this sample may be carry-over from other donors' samples. The specimen was peripheral blood, collected from a patient treated with radiotherapy plus ipilimumab. V is TRBV5-4 and J is TRBJ2-5, with 7 bases aligning to TRBD2. CDR3 sequence: CASSRPGGETQYF. The CDR3 coding sequence is TGTGCCAGCAGCCGTCCGGGGGGAGAGACCCAGTACTTC.